The clone carrying this T cell receptor (beta chain) occurred a few times. What it recognizes is unknown. The CDR3 spans 15 residues. Per the germline V gene, CDR1 is LNHDA and CDR2 is SQIVND (reference sequence). With V trimmed by 4 bases and J by 2 bases, 3 bases remained unmatched. This sample was included in a study of T-cell memory formation after mild COVID-19. Study-wide findings and caveats: Within pre-infection memory, some responding clones were found, suggesting cross-reactive memory joined. Clones shrinking between day 15 and 85 showed a balanced CD4/CD8 split, and those that grew later tilted toward CD4+. Contracting clones localized mainly to CM and EM when CD4+ and mainly to EMRA when CD8+.

Constant-segment-primed 5'RACE gave TCR alpha and TCR beta cDNA libraries with sample barcodes and UMIs. Each CDR3 protein gets one entry after TCRdb re-called the 5' RACE reads with MiXCR. This sample has roughly 250,000 distinct CDR3 sequences, with about 17% found just once. This clonotype was obtained from a young man who had mild COVID-19 (a few samples of this study predate the infection). Cell type and time point are not known. Source material: PBMCs or a T cell subset sorted from them (not recorded which). The V gene is TRBV19, the J gene TRBJ1-4, with 8 nucleotides matching TRBD1. CDR3 nucleotide sequence: TGTGCCAGTAGTACACGGACAGGGACTAATGAAAAACTGTTTTTT. It codes for CASSTRTGTNEKLFF.